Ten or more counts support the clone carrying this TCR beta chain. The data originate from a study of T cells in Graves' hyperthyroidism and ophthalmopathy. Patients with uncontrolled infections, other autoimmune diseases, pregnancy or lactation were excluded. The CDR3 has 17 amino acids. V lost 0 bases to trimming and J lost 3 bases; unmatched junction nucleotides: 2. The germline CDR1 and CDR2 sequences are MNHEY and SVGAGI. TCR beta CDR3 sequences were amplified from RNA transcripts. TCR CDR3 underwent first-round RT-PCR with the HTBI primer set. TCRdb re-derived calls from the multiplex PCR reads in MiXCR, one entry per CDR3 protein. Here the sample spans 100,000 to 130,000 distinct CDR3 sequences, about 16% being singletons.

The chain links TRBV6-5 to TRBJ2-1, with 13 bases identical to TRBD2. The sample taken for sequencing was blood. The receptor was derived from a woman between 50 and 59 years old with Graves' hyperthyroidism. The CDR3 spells CASSYSGLAGVYNEQFF. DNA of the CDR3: TGTGCCAGCAGTTACTCCGGACTAGCGGGAGTCTACAATGAGCAGTTCTTC.